This TCR beta chain was sequenced in a study of CD8 T cells in Susac syndrome. Findings and caveats of the study: The number of individuals included in the study's TCR sequencing and HLA analysis was acknowledged as relatively small.

This CDR3 contains 17 residues. Germline-derived CDR1 and CDR2 are SGHVS and FNYEAQ. Trimming shortened V by 1 base and J by 2 bases, and 18 bases separated the two germline ends. An input of about 0.45 to 1 ug of RNA was subjected to reverse transcription using random hexamers. Amplification of TCR beta CDR3 by immunoSEQ multiplex PCR spanned 54 Vbeta and 13 Jbeta. MiXCR, run by TCRdb on the immunoSEQ multiplex PCR reads, gives a single entry per CDR3 protein. The sample comprises approximately 140,000 distinct CDR3 sequences, roughly 95% of which are singletons, and 0.11% rests with the top ten. Points on this clonotype: What it recognizes is unknown.

Sequencing of TCR beta covered CD8+ and CD4+ T cells obtained from blood. Isolation of CD8+ and CD4+ T cells was performed negatively, whereas enrichment of TEMRA cells was done by FACS. The sample comprised CD4+ T cells from PBMCs. This chain connects TRBV7-6 to TRBJ2-7; tentatively, D is TRBD1 (6 bases). The receptor was isolated from a human donor with multiple sclerosis. The CDR3 loop reads CASSLVSRRTAPYEQYF. Written as DNA, the CDR3 is TGTGCCAGCAGCTTAGTTTCAAGGAGGACAGCTCCCTACGAGCAGTACTTC. Full variable domain (remainder filled in from reference TRBV7-6 and TRBJ2-7): GAGVSQSPRYKVTKRGQDVALRCDPISGHVSLYWYRQALGQGPEFLTYFNYEAQQDKSGLPNDRFSAERPEGSISTLTIQRTEQRDSAMYRCASSLVSRRTAPYEQYFGPGTRLTVT.